The T cell receptor beta chain described here comes from a study of CD8+CD57+ T cells in acquired aplastic anemia. At the level of the study: Mean DNA quantity obtained from sorted CD4+ and CD8+ cells was 3 to 3.5 ug. Healthy donor sequencing depth: 9.5 million to 10.8 million CD4+, roughly 12 million CD8+ reads. General study results and limits: Overlap between patients and controls comprised almost 30 CD8+ CDR3 sequences.

TCR beta VDJ and CDR3 profiles were obtained from a genomic DNA template. Using its own MiXCR run on the reads, TCRdb lists one record per CDR3 protein. The sample has hundreds of thousands of distinct CDR3 sequences, approximately 70% seen once. The CDR3 is 13 residues long. Per the germline V gene, CDR1 is SGHTA and CDR2 is FQGNSA. V lost 4 bases to trimming and J lost 2 bases, with 8 bases between them. Comments on this clonotype: As yet, its antigen is unknown.

Material: sorted CD4+, CD8+, or CD8+CD57+ T cells (not recorded which) from PBMCs. This clonotype originated in a human donor in good health, serving as a control. The chain has TRBV7-2 and TRBJ1-2; D might be TRBD1 (5 bases). CDR3 sequence (DNA): TGTGCCAGCAGCTGGGACCCAAACTATGGCTACACCTTC. It translates to CASSWDPNYGYTF. Drawing the rest from reference TRBV7-2 and TRBJ1-2, the complete variable domain is GAGVSQSPSNKVTEKGKDVELRCDPISGHTALYWYRQSLGQGLEFLIYFQGNSAPDKSGLPSDRFSAERTGGSVSTLTIQRTQQEDSAVYLCASSWDPNYGYTFGSGTRLTVV.